This TCR beta chain is from a study of OX40 agonist ivuxolimab in advanced cancers. On the study more broadly: Prior anti-PD-1, anti-PD-L1 or anti-CTLA-4 therapy was allowed; about 39% had some. General study findings and limits: At 0.1 to 3.0 mg/kg and by week 6, clonal expansion occurred in CD4+ and CD8+ blood T cells.

The length of the CDR3 is 12 residues. Germline lookup yields CDR1 SNHLY and CDR2 FYNNEI. This clone was recorded once. Its antigen remains unknown. The junction departs from germline at one end; a sequencing error may be responsible. TCRdb's table, derived via immunoSEQ multiplex PCR, lists solely in-frame clones and lacks some. The sample records about 21,000 clones, about 79% being singletons. The rearrangement joins TRBV2 to TRBJ2-3; 8 nucleotides line up with TRBD1. This clonotype was sampled from an adult with an advanced solid tumor such as melanoma, head and neck, liver or kidney cancer. The specimen was CD4+ or CD8+ T cells sorted from blood, collected in a trial of the OX40 agonist ivuxolimab. The CDR3 DNA follows: TGTGCCAGCAACCTGGGACAGGAGGTATTGGCTTTT. Translating it yields CASNLGQEVLAF. The whole variable domain, filled in from reference TRBV2 and TRBJ2-3, reads EPEVTQTPSHQVTQMGQEVILRCVPISNHLYFYWYRQILGQKVEFLVSFYNNEISEKSEIFDDQFSVERPDGSNFTLKIRSTKLEDSAMYFCASNLGQEVLAFGPGTRLTVL.